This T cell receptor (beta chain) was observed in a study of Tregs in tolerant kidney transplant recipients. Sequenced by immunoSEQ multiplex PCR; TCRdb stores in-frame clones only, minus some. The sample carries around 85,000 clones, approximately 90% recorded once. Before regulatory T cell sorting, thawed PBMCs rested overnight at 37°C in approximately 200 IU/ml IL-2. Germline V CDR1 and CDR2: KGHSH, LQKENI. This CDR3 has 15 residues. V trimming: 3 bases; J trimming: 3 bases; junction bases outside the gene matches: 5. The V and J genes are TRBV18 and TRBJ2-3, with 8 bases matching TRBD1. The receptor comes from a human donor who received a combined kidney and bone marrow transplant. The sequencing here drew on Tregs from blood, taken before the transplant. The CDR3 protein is CASSPTGGSTDTQYF. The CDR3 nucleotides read TGTGCCAGCTCACCCACAGGGGGATCGACAGATACGCAGTATTTT.